The rows below give T cell receptor beta chains drawn from one sample of a study of shared clonotypes between healthy human individuals. Some clones are missing from TCRdb's copy, which holds only in-frame ones; the method was immunoSEQ multiplex PCR. Of around 1 million clones detected, approximately 80% appear once; the ten largest clones hold 1.5%. The sequenced sample was memory CD4+ T cells sorted from blood. These receptors all come from a man aged 18 to 29 in good health. CDR3s include the opening cysteine and the closing phenylalanine or tryptophan. A D gene is named only where the DNA matches it firmly. Some rows have no size entry. The others give once, few or many, or a class for an expanded clone.

D gene: -
V gene: TRBV30
J gene: TRBJ1-5
clone size: -
CDR3 DNA: TGTGCCTGGAGTACGGGGGTCGATCAGCCCCAGCATTTT
CDR3 protein: CAWSTGVDQPQHF

D gene: -
V gene: TRBV9
J gene: TRBJ2-3
clone size: -
CDR3 DNA: TGTGCCAGCAGCGTGTCCCTACTAGGCTCTAGCACAGATACGCAGTATTTT
CDR3 protein: CASSVSLLGSSTDTQYF

D gene: TRBD2
V gene: TRBV29-1
J gene: TRBJ2-3
clone size: -
CDR3 DNA: TGCAGCGTTGAACCCCAGCGGGGTAGGGATACGCAGTATTTT
CDR3 protein: CSVEPQRGRDTQYF

D gene: -
V gene: TRBV28
J gene: TRBJ1-2
clone size: -
CDR3 DNA: TGTGCCAGCAGTTTCATGCAGGGAAATGGCTACACCTTC
CDR3 protein: CASSFMQGNGYTF

D gene: -
V gene: TRBV30
J gene: TRBJ1-1
clone size: few
CDR3 DNA: TGTGCCTGGATACGGGCCATGAACACTGAAGCTTTCTTT
CDR3 protein: CAWIRAMNTEAFF

D gene: -
V gene: TRBV27
J gene: TRBJ1-1
clone size: few
CDR3 DNA: TGTGCCAGCAGCCCAGTTAAAAACACTGAAGCTTTCTTT
CDR3 protein: CASSPVKNTEAFF

D gene: -
V gene: TRBV29-1
J gene: TRBJ2-3
clone size: -
CDR3 DNA: TGCAGCGTGGGAGAGGGGACAGATACGCAGTATTTT
CDR3 protein: CSVGEGTDTQYF

D gene: -
V gene: TRBV6-1
J gene: TRBJ2-7
clone size: -
CDR3 DNA: TGTGCCAGCACCCTAGGACTATACGAGCAGTACTTC
CDR3 protein: CASTLGLYEQYF

D gene: TRBD1
V gene: TRBV5-1
J gene: TRBJ1-6
clone size: -
CDR3 DNA: TGCGCCAGCAGCTTCGGACAGGGGAATTCACCCCTCCACTTT
CDR3 protein: CASSFGQGNSPLHF

D gene: TRBD2
V gene: TRBV7-2
J gene: TRBJ2-5
clone size: -
CDR3 DNA: TGTGCCAGCAGCTCGGGACTAGCGGCTAGGTGGGAGACCCAGTACTTC
CDR3 protein: CASSSGLAARWETQYF